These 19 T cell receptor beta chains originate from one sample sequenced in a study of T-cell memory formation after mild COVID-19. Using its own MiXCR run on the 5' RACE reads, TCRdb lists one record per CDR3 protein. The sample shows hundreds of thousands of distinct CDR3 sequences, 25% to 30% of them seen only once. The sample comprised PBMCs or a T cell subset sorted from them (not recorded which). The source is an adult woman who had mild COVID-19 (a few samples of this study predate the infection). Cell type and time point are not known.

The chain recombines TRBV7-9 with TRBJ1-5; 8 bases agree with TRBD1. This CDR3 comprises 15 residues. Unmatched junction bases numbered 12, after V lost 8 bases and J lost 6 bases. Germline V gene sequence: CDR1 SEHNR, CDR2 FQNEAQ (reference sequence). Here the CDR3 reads CASQPQGAVGQPQHF. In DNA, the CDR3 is TGTGCCAGCCAACCGCAGGGGGCGGTTGGTCAGCCCCAGCATTTT.

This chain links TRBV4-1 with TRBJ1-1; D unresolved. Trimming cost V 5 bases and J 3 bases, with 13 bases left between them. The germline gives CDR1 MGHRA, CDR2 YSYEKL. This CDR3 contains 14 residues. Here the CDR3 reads CASSFTGADTEAFF. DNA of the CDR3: TGCGCCAGCAGCTTTACGGGCGCGGACACTGAAGCTTTCTTT.

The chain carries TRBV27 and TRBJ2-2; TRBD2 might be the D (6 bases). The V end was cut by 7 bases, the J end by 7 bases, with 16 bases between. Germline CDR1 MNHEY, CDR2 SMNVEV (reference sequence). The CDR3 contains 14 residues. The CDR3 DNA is TGTGCCAGCAAGGGACTCATCCCAAGCGGGGAGCTGTTTTTT. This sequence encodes CASKGLIPSGELFF.

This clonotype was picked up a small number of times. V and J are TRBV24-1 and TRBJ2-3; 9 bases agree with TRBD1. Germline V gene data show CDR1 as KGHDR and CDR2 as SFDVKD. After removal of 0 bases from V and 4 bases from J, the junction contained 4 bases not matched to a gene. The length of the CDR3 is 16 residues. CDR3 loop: CATSDLRDRVADTQYF. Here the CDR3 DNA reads TGTGCCACCAGTGATTTGCGGGACAGGGTTGCAGATACGCAGTATTTT.

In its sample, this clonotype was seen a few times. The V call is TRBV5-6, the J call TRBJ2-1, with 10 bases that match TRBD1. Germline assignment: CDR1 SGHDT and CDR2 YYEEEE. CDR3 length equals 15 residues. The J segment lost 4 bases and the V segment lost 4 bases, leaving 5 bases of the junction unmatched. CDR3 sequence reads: CASSIDRGPYNEQFF. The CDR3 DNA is TGTGCCAGCAGCATTGACAGGGGGCCTTACAATGAGCAGTTCTTC.

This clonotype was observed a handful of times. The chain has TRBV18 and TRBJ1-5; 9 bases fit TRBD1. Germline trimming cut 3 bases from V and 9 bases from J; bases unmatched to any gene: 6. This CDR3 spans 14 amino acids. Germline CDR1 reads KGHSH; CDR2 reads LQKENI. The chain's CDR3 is CASSPDRGRVPQHF. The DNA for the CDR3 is TGTGCCAGCTCACCCGACAGGGGGAGGGTGCCCCAGCATTTT.

The CDR3 DNA reads as TGTGCCAGCAGCGTAGGGCCTAGCGGGAGAATCAATGAGCAGTTCTTC. Its protein product is CASSVGPSGRINEQFF. This chain joins TRBV9 and TRBJ2-1; TRBD2 agrees at 10 bases. From germline, CDR1 is SGDLS and CDR2 YYNGEE. Trimming cost V 0 bases and J 6 bases; bases outside gene matches: 6. The CDR3 runs to 16 residues.

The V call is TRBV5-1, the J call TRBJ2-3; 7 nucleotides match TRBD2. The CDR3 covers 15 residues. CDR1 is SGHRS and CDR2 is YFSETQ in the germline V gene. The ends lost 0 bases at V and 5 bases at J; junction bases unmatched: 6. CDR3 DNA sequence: TGCGCCAGCAGCTTGGCGGGAGGTAGTATAGATACGCAGTATTTT. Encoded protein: CASSLAGGSIDTQYF.

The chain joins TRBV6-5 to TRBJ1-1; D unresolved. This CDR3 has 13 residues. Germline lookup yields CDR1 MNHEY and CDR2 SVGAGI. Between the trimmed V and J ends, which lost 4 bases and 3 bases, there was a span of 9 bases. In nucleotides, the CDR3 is TGTGCCAGCAGTTCTCGACGATACACTGAAGCTTTCTTT. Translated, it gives CASSSRRYTEAFF.

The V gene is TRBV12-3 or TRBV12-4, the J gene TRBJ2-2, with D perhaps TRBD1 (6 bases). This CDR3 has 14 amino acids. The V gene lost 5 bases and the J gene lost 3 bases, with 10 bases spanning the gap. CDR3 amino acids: CASSQGWYTGELFF. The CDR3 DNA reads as TGTGCCAGCAGTCAGGGGTGGTACACCGGGGAGCTGTTTTTT.

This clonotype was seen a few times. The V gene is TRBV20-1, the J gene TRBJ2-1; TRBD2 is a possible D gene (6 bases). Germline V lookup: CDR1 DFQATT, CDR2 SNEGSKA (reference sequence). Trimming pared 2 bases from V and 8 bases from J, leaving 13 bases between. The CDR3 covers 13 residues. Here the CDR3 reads CSARLATVHEQFF. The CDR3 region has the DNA TGCAGTGCTAGACTAGCGACCGTCCATGAGCAGTTCTTC.

The CDR3 reads CASSGSLAGDLETQYF. CDR3 DNA sequence: TGCGCCAGCAGCGGGTCTCTAGCGGGAGATTTGGAGACCCAGTACTTC. The rearrangement links TRBV5-1 to TRBJ2-5; 10 nucleotides match TRBD2. V shed 4 bases, J shed 5 bases, and the junction held 11 bases outside the gene matches. The CDR3 sequence is 16 residues long. Germline CDR1 and CDR2: SGHRS and YFSETQ.

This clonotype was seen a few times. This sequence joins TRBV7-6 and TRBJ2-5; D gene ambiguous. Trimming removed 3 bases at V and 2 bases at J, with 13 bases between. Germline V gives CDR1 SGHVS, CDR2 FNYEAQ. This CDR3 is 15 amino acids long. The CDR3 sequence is CASSFGHTQQETQYF. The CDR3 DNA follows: TGTGCCAGCAGCTTCGGGCATACACAACAAGAGACCCAGTACTTC.

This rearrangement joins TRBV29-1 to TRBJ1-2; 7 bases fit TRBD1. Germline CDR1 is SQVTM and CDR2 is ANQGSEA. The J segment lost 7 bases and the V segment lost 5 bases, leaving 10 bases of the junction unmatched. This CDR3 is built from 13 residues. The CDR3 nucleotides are TGCAGCGTTTTGACAGGGACGGCTGGTGGCTACACCTTC. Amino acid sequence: CSVLTGTAGGYTF.

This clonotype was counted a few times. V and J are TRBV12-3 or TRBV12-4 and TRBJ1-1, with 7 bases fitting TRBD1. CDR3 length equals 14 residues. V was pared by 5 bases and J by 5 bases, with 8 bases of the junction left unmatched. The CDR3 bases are TGTGCCAGCAGTCCTATGCAGGGGGGGACTGAAGCTTTCTTT. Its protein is CASSPMQGGTEAFF.

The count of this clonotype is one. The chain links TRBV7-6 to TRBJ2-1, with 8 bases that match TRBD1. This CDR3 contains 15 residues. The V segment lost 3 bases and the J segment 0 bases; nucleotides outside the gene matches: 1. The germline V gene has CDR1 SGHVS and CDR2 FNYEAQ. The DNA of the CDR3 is TGTGCCAGCAGCTTCCAGGGGGCCTCCTACAATGAGCAGTTCTTC. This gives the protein CASSFQGASYNEQFF.

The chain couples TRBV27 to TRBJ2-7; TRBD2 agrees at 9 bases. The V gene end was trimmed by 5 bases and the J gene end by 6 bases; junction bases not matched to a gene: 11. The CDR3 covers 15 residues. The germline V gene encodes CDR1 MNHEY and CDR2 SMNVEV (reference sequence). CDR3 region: CASSGRRIAGAEQYF. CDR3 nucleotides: TGTGCCAGCAGTGGAAGAAGAATAGCGGGAGCCGAGCAGTACTTC.

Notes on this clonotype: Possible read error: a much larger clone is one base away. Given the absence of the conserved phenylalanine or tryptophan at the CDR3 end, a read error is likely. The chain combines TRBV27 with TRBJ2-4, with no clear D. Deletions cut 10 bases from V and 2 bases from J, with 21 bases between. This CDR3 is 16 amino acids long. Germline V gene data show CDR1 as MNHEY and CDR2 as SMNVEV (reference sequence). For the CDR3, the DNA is TGTGCCACCAGAGATTATTCTGGTTTGACCAAAAACATTCAGTACTGC. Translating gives CATRDYSGLTKNIQYC.

CDR3 amino acids: CASSPFSGLTGELFF. In DNA form, the CDR3 reads TGTGCCAGCAGCCCCTTTAGCGGACTCACCGGGGAGCTGTTTTTT. The J gene is TRBJ2-2, the V gene TRBV7-6; the D gene is possibly TRBD2 (6 bases). The length of the CDR3 is 15 residues. Germline V CDR1 and CDR2: SGHVS, FNYEAQ. Trimming left V 5 bases short and J 4 bases short, with 14 bases between.